This T cell receptor beta chain derives from a study of human T cells and chemical hapten exposure. Looking at the study overall: Upper-back patches of 0.01% DPC were read at 6 days.

This clonotype was recorded a few times. Its antigen is still unknown. TCRdb re-called the RACE reads through MiXCR, storing one row per CDR3 protein. This sample has nearly 350,000 distinct CDR3 sequences, with approximately 6.3% found just once. Study-wide findings and caveats: Patch test score showed a positive correlation with PT1 expanded TCR counts.

Documented time point: patch test 1, 2 weeks after DPC sensitization. Indicated treatment: therapeutic diphenylcyclopropenone sensitization with weekly scalp DPC. Germline-derived CDR1 and CDR2 are SGHRS and YFSETQ. Unmatched junction bases numbered 8, after V lost 5 bases and J lost 0 bases. This CDR3 is 18 amino acids long. The TCR originated in a woman aged 18-29 years with alopecia areata. Some clones in this sample may be carry-over from other donors' samples. The input for sequencing was whole blood, taken in connection with sensitization to the hapten diphenylcyclopropenone (DPC). The rearrangement links TRBV5-1 to TRBJ2-1, with 13 bases aligning to TRBD2. The CDR3: CASRARTSGGSSYNEQFF. CDR3 sequence (DNA): TGCGCCAGCAGGGCGCGGACTAGCGGGGGAAGCTCCTACAATGAGCAGTTCTTC.